Presented here are 24 T cell receptor beta chains from one specimen sequenced in a study of cytotoxic CD8 clonotypes in ibrutinib-treated CLL. Sequencing used immunoSEQ multiplex PCR; TCRdb keeps in-frame clones, though not all of them. The table has about 130,000 clones, about 85% seen once. The material was PBMCs, obtained after 24 months of ibrutinib treatment. The origin of the receptors is a human donor with chronic lymphocytic leukemia.

This clone was counted between two and nine times. This chain links TRBV5-1 with TRBJ1-2; maybe TRBD1 (6 bases). V was clipped by 2 bases and J by 4 bases, with 12 bases between them. CDR1 is SGHRS and CDR2 is YFSETQ in the germline V gene. The CDR3 covers 14 residues. The CDR3 DNA reads as TGCGCCAGCAGCTTACCAGGGGACCTCTATGGCTACACCTTC. Translated, it gives CASSLPGDLYGYTF.

This clone was found once. CDR3 DNA: TGCGCCAGCAGCCAAGAGGCCCTCTTCTCTGGGGCCAACGTCCTGACTTTC. Translating gives CASSQEALFSGANVLTF. This chain links TRBV4-3 with TRBJ2-6; D not resolved. This CDR3 has 17 amino acids. Trimming cost V 0 bases and J 0 bases, with 9 bases left between them. CDR1 is LGHNA, CDR2 YSLEER, per germline.

The gene calls are TRBV7-6 and TRBJ2-7, with no clear D. The CDR3 contains 13 residues. Trimming pared 5 bases from V and 4 bases from J, leaving 12 bases between. The germline V gene encodes CDR1 SGHVS and CDR2 FNYEAQ. Written as DNA, the CDR3 is TGTGCCAGCAGCCAAACCCCAAAATACGAGCAGTACTTC. It encodes CASSQTPKYEQYF. Filled out from reference TRBV7-6 and TRBJ2-7, the complete variable domain reads GAGVSQSPRYKVTKRGQDVALRCDPISGHVSLYWYRQALGQGPEFLTYFNYEAQQDKSGLPNDRFSAERPEGSISTLTIQRTEQRDSAMYRCASSQTPKYEQYFGPGTRLTVT.

V and J are TRBV7-6 and TRBJ1-2; 7 bases line up with TRBD1. CDR3 length: 18 residues. The junction had 16 bases not matched to a gene; V was cut back by 2 bases and J by 4 bases. Germline CDR1 is SGHVS and CDR2 is FNYEAQ. DNA of the CDR3: TGTGCCAGCAGCTTAAGGGTTTTTAGGACAGGACAATTCTATGGCTACACCTTC. Protein product: CASSLRVFRTGQFYGYTF.

The J gene is TRBJ2-7, the V gene TRBV27; D is possibly TRBD1 (6 bases). The CDR3 runs to 18 residues. Per germline, CDR1 MNHEY and CDR2 SMNVEV (reference sequence). V lost 4 bases to trimming and J lost 2 bases, with 24 bases between them. The CDR3 bases are TGTGCCAGCAGTTGGGTAGGGGGTTCCTCGACAGAAACCTACGAGCAGTACTTC. Amino acids: CASSWVGGSSTETYEQYF.

The chain has TRBV4-3 and TRBJ2-5, with TRBD1 matching over 9 bases. The CDR3 extends over 16 amino acids. CDR1 is LGHNA, CDR2 YSLEER, per germline. With V trimmed by 1 base and J by 6 bases, 9 bases remained unmatched. The CDR3 sequence is CASSQVPGTGIQTQYF. CDR3 DNA: TGCGCCAGCAGCCAAGTGCCCGGGACAGGGATACAGACCCAGTACTTC.

This clone was detected a few times. This rearrangement joins TRBV9 to TRBJ1-1, with a tentative D call TRBD1 (6 bases). Germline assignment: CDR1 SGDLS and CDR2 YYNGEE. This CDR3 spans 15 amino acids. The germline V and J ends were trimmed by 0 bases and 2 bases, with 11 bases remaining between them. The CDR3: CASSVVGTPNTEAFF. The DNA of the CDR3 is TGTGCCAGCAGCGTAGTTGGGACACCAAACACTGAAGCTTTCTTT.

J is TRBJ1-6 and V is TRBV11-2; 7 bases agree with TRBD1. The junction had 3 bases not matched to a gene; V was cut back by 0 bases and J by 7 bases. CDR3 length equals 15 residues. CDR1 is SGHAT and CDR2 is FQNNGV in the germline V gene. The CDR3 bases are TGTGCCAGCAGCTTAGAGGGACAGTTCAATTCACCCCTCCACTTT. This gives the protein CASSLEGQFNSPLHF.

The V and J genes are TRBV27 and TRBJ1-6; D unresolved. This CDR3 has 15 amino acids. Trimming removed 2 bases at V and 8 bases at J, with 13 bases between. Germline CDR1 reads MNHEY; CDR2 reads SMNVEV (reference sequence). The CDR3 DNA sequence: TGTGCCAGCAGTTTAACGGTTAGCATAGATTCACCCCTCCACTTT. This codes for CASSLTVSIDSPLHF.

The J gene is TRBJ1-5, the V gene TRBV7-2; D may be TRBD1 (5 bases). This CDR3 contains 13 residues. Trimming shortened V by 5 bases and J by 7 bases, and 12 bases separated the two germline ends. Germline assignment: CDR1 SGHTA and CDR2 FQGNSA. The CDR3 DNA follows: TGTGCCAGCAGCACTAATCAGGGACAGCCCCAGCATTTT. Translated, it gives CASSTNQGQPQHF.

This sequence joins TRBV7-2 and TRBJ1-2, with 9 bases lining up with TRBD1. Germline trimming cut 1 base from V and 6 bases from J; bases unmatched to any gene: 9. Germline V gene lookup returns CDR1 SGHTA and CDR2 FQGNSA. This CDR3 region has 16 residues. The CDR3 protein is CASSLEVLGQGNGYTF. The CDR3 DNA is TGTGCCAGCAGCTTAGAGGTTCTCGGACAGGGGAATGGCTACACCTTC. Combining the CDR3 with reference TRBV7-2 and TRBJ1-2 gives the whole variable domain GAGVSQSPSNKVTEKGKDVELRCDPISGHTALYWYRQSLGQGLEFLIYFQGNSAPDKSGLPSDRFSAERTGGSVSTLTIQRTQQEDSAVYLCASSLEVLGQGNGYTFGSGTRLTVV.

The gene calls are TRBV5-4 and TRBJ2-7; the D call may be TRBD1 or TRBD2 (6 bases each). Germline V gene data show CDR1 as SGHNT and CDR2 as YYREEE (reference sequence). Trimming took off 7 bases at V and 0 bases at J, with 17 bases between the two ends. There are 15 residues in the CDR3. CDR3 nucleotide sequence: TGTGCCAGCCGACCAACAGGGAGGCACTCCTACGAGCAGTACTTC. Residues: CASRPTGRHSYEQYF.

V is TRBV11-2 and J is TRBJ1-1; 7 bases agree with TRBD1. The trim removed 5 bases at V and 1 base at J, leaving 1 base unmatched. The CDR3 consists of 13 residues. Germline CDR1 and CDR2: SGHAT and FQNNGV. The CDR3 DNA reads TGTGCCAGCAGCAGGACAGGGAACACTGAAGCTTTCTTT. Translating gives CASSRTGNTEAFF.

V and J are TRBV28 and TRBJ1-4, with 7 bases matching TRBD1. The CDR3 is 16 residues long. V trimming: 2 bases; J trimming: 4 bases; junction bases outside the gene matches: 7. Germline CDR1 is MDHEN and CDR2 is SYDVKM. The CDR3: CASSLTTGTVNEKLFF. Written as DNA, the CDR3 is TGTGCCAGCAGTTTAACGACAGGGACAGTTAATGAAAAACTGTTTTTT.

This chain links TRBV2 with TRBJ1-1; D gene ambiguous. This CDR3 has 15 residues. The germline V gene encodes CDR1 SNHLY and CDR2 FYNNEI. The V gene lost 2 bases and the J gene lost 2 bases, with 12 bases spanning the gap. DNA of the CDR3: TGTGCCAGCAGTGAACTAAGGGTCACAAACACTGAAGCTTTCTTT. Its protein product is CASSELRVTNTEAFF.

This rearrangement joins TRBV7-9 to TRBJ2-2; 9 bases map to TRBD1. Germline V gene sequence: CDR1 SEHNR, CDR2 FQNEAQ (reference sequence). The CDR3 contains 16 residues. The junction had 8 bases not matched to a gene; V was cut back by 5 bases and J by 4 bases. The CDR3 DNA is TGTGCCAGCAGCCCGGGACAGGGTCGGAGCACCGGGGAGCTGTTTTTT. This gives the protein CASSPGQGRSTGELFF.

This clone has only one observation. The V call is TRBV27, the J call TRBJ2-6; either TRBD1 or TRBD2 may fit D (6 bases each). Germline values: CDR1 MNHEY, CDR2 SMNVEV (reference sequence). With 5 bases removed from V and 0 bases from J, the gap between germline ends came to 14 bases. The CDR3 is 17 residues long. The chain's CDR3 is CASSLIGGSSGANVLTF. The CDR3, as DNA: TGTGCCAGCAGTCTCATAGGGGGGTCCTCTGGGGCCAACGTCCTGACTTTC. The full variable domain, completed using reference TRBV27 and TRBJ2-6, is EAQVTQNPRYLITVTGKKLTVTCSQNMNHEYMSWYRQDPGLGLRQIYYSMNVEVTDKGDVPEGYKVSRKEKRNFPLILESPSPNQTSLYFCASSLIGGSSGANVLTFGAGSRLTVL.

This chain links TRBV6-1 with TRBJ1-1; possibly TRBD1 for D (5 bases). Looked up from germline, CDR1 is MNHNS and CDR2 is SASEGT. This CDR3 is built from 13 residues. Trimming left V 7 bases short and J 4 bases short, with 13 bases between. The CDR3 coding sequence is TGTGCCAGCACGGAGCGGGGGAGCACTGAAGCTTTCTTT. It encodes CASTERGSTEAFF.

The rearrangement uses TRBV5-8 and TRBJ1-1; tentatively, D is TRBD1 (5 bases). V was clipped by 2 bases and J by 1 base, with 12 bases between them. The CDR3 is made up of 15 amino acids. In germline, CDR1 is SGHTS, CDR2 YDEGEE. The CDR3 loop reads CASSFSRDWNTEAFF. The CDR3, as DNA: TGTGCCAGCAGCTTTTCCAGGGACTGGAACACTGAAGCTTTCTTT.

The sample holds a few counts of this clone. V and J are TRBV5-1 and TRBJ1-5; D unresolved. Trimming removed 0 bases from V and 0 bases from J, with 7 bases in between. CDR3 length: 15 amino acids. Per germline, CDR1 SGHRS and CDR2 YFSETQ. The CDR3 coding sequence is TGCGCCAGCAGCTTGGAAGGGTATAGCAATCAGCCCCAGCATTTT. Its protein product is CASSLEGYSNQPQHF.

The J gene is TRBJ1-2, the V gene TRBV4-2; unclear D gene. The germline V gene encodes CDR1 LGHNA and CDR2 YNFKEQ. The germline V and J ends were trimmed by 0 bases and 0 bases, with 11 bases remaining between them. This CDR3 has 16 amino acids. CDR3 protein: CASSQDPGAPNYGYTF. The CDR3 DNA is TGTGCCAGCAGCCAAGATCCGGGAGCTCCTAACTATGGCTACACCTTC.

Here the CDR3 reads CASSTTGGLEKLFF. DNA for the CDR3: TGTGCCAGTAGTACTACAGGGGGTCTTGAAAAACTGTTTTTT. This chain connects TRBV19 to TRBJ1-4; 8 bases are a match to TRBD1. With 4 bases clipped from V and 7 bases from J, the junction kept 5 bases outside the gene matches. There are 14 residues in the CDR3. Germline-derived CDR1 and CDR2 are LNHDA and SQIVND (reference sequence). The full variable domain, rest sourced from reference TRBV19 and TRBJ1-4, is DGGITQSPKYLFRKEGQNVTLSCEQNLNHDAMYWYRQDPGQGLRLIYYSQIVNDFQKGDIAEGYSVSREKKESFPLTVTSAQKNPTAFYLCASSTTGGLEKLFFGSGTQLSVL.

The V and J genes are TRBV18 and TRBJ1-6; 10 bases line up with TRBD1. In germline, CDR1 is KGHSH, CDR2 LQKENI. V trimming: 2 bases; J trimming: 7 bases; junction bases outside the gene matches: 8. CDR3 size: 17 residues. The CDR3 coding sequence is TGTGCCAGCTCACCATCTTGGGACAGGGGCCCGAATTCACCCCTCCACTTT. Its protein product is CASSPSWDRGPNSPLHF.

This rearrangement joins TRBV25-1 to TRBJ2-7; D is undetermined. CDR1 and CDR2 (germline): MGHDK, SYGVNS. The V gene lost 0 bases and the J gene lost 3 bases, with 6 bases spanning the gap. This CDR3 region has 13 residues. The CDR3 DNA reads as TGTGCCAGCAGTGAATATGGGCACTACGAGCAGTACTTC. This encodes CASSEYGHYEQYF.